This is a list of T cell receptor beta chains from one sample in a study of post-analysis software for immune sequencing data. MiXCR, applied by TCRdb to the PCR reads, yields one record per CDR3 protein. The table includes some 500,000 distinct CDR3 sequences, under 55% detected once. Sequencing was carried out using blood. The receptors were sampled from a girl aged 10-17 years with multiple sclerosis. The CDR3 runs from the conserved cysteine through the conserved F or W. A D gene is named only where the DNA matches it firmly. For some rows the clone size is stated as once, few or many, or as a class when expanded; others skip it.

size | D | J | length | V | DNA | CDR3
few | . | TRBJ2-7 | 15 | TRBV18 | TGTGCCAGCTCACCAAGCGGACAGAGCTCCTACGAGCAGTACTTC | CASSPSGQSSYEQYF
few | TRBD2 | TRBJ2-7 | 15 | TRBV7-3 | TGTGCCAGCAGCCGAGTCGGGACTAGCGTCAGCGAGCAGTACTTC | CASSRVGTSVSEQYF
. | . | TRBJ2-3 | 13 | TRBV24-1 | TGTGCCACCAAGAGACAGAGCACAGATACGCAGTATTTT | CATKRQSTDTQYF
. | . | TRBJ2-3 | 16 | TRBV7-2 | TGTGCCAGCAGCACGGGACGGCAGTTAAGCACAGATACGCAGTATTTT | CASSTGRQLSTDTQYF
. | TRBD1 | TRBJ2-1 | 15 | TRBV30 | TGTGCCTGGAGGAAAACCGGGACAGAATACAATGAGCAGTTCTTC | CAWRKTGTEYNEQFF
. | . | TRBJ2-1 | 16 | TRBV25-1 | TGTGCCAACAGTGGGGGGCTAGCGGCCCTCTACAATGAGCAGTTCTTC | CANSGGLAALYNEQFF
. | . | TRBJ1-5 | 15 | TRBV5-1 | TGCGCCAGCAGCTTACGGGGGGGGGCAAATCAGCCCCAGCATTTT | CASSLRGGANQPQHF
. | TRBD2 | TRBJ2-1 | 14 | TRBV14 | TGTGCCAGCAGCCCGGGACTAGAAGGCAATGAGCAGTTCTTC | CASSPGLEGNEQFF
few | TRBD1 | TRBJ1-2 | 16 | TRBV7-9 | TGTGCCAGCAGTCCCGGGACAGGGGGCGCGCTGTCTGGCTACACCTTC | CASSPGTGGALSGYTF
. | . | TRBJ2-3 | 14 | TRBV6-6 | TGTGCCAGCAGTCCCGGGACACCATCAACCCCGCAGTATTTT | CASSPGTPSTPQYF
. | TRBD2 | TRBJ2-7 | 15 | TRBV4-1 | TGCGCCAGCAGCCAGGATACTAGCGGTCCCTACGAGCAGTACTTC | CASSQDTSGPYEQYF
. | . | TRBJ2-5 | 12 | TRBV20-1 | TGCAGTGCTGATATGGGACTCCTCAAGAAGTACTTC | CSADMGLLKKYF
few | TRBD1 | TRBJ1-2 | 17 | TRBV7-3 | TGTGCCAGCAGCTCCACTTCAGCAGTCCAGGGGGCTGGGGGCTACACCTTC | CASSSTSAVQGAGGYTF
few | . | TRBJ1-6 | 17 | TRBV25-1 | TGTGCCAGCAGTTATGGGGACCAACCCCAGGGAGAATCACCCCTCCACTTT | CASSYGDQPQGESPLHF
. | . | TRBJ2-1 | 14 | TRBV27 | TGTGCCGGCAGTCTCAGGAGTAGGGACAATGAGCAGTTCTTC | CAGSLRSRDNEQFF
. | TRBD1 | TRBJ2-1 | 17 | TRBV7-9 | TGTGCCAGCAGCCTTTACGCCGGGACAGAGCGTTACGGTGAGCAGTTCTTC | CASSLYAGTERYGEQFF
. | . | TRBJ1-1 | 15 | TRBV24-1 | TGTGCCACCAGTGATTCCCGACAGGAGGTTACTGAAGCTTTCTTT | CATSDSRQEVTEAFF
few | TRBD2 | TRBJ2-3 | 18 | TRBV7-2 | TGTGCCAGCAGCTTAGTCTCAGCGGGAGGGCCAAGCACAGATACGCAGTATTTT | CASSLVSAGGPSTDTQYF
. | TRBD2 | TRBJ2-1 | 19 | TRBV27 | TGTGCCAGCAGTTTACCGCCGGGACTAGCGGGAGGGGGGGGCAATGAGCAGTTCTTC | CASSLPPGLAGGGGNEQFF
few | . | TRBJ1-6 | 13 | TRBV29-1 | TGCAGCGTTCGGGATGAAGGGAATTCACCCCTCCACTTT | CSVRDEGNSPLHF
. | TRBD1 | TRBJ1-2 | 15 | TRBV20-1 | TGCAGTGCTAGTGACCGGGACAGTACACTTCGGAGCTACACCTTC | CSASDRDSTLRSYTF
few | TRBD1 | TRBJ1-6 | 16 | TRBV28 | TGTGCCAGCAGTTCGACCAGACAGGGGTATAATTCACCCCTCCACTTT | CASSSTRQGYNSPLHF
few | TRBD2 | TRBJ2-3 | 14 | TRBV10-3 | TGTGCCATCAGGGCGGCTAGCGGAGGGGATACGCAGTATTTT | CAIRAASGGDTQYF
. | TRBD1 | TRBJ2-1 | 14 | TRBV10-3 | TGTGCCATCAGTGACGGGACAGGGAAGAACGAGCAGTTCTTC | CAISDGTGKNEQFF
. | TRBD2 | TRBJ2-7 | 15 | TRBV20-1 | TGCAGTGCTAGAGACCGACTAGCGGGCCTATACGAGCAGTACTTC | CSARDRLAGLYEQYF
few | . | TRBJ2-5 | 16 | TRBV12-3/TRBV12-4 | TGTGCCAGCAGTTTTTCGGTGCTAACCATAGCGGAGACCCAGTACTTC | CASSFSVLTIAETQYF
few | . | TRBJ1-5 | 19 | TRBV28 | TGTGCCAGCAGTTCCCTTCATAGCGGGGGCTCGACGGGCAATCAGCCCCAGCATTTT | CASSSLHSGGSTGNQPQHF
. | TRBD2 | TRBJ2-3 | 16 | TRBV5-1 | TGCGCCAGCAGCGGCGGGACTAGCGGGAGCACAGATACGCAGTATTTT | CASSGGTSGSTDTQYF
. | . | TRBJ2-1 | 14 | TRBV28 | TGTGCCAGCAGTTTCAAAACAGGGTTAAATGAGCAGTTCTTC | CASSFKTGLNEQFF
. | . | TRBJ2-1 | 13 | TRBV24-1 | TGTGCCACCAGTGTAACACAGATCAATGAGCAGTTCTTC | CATSVTQINEQFF
. | TRBD2 | TRBJ2-7 | 16 | TRBV28 | TGTGCCAGCAGCACAGGGACTAGCGGGAGTTGGAACGAGCAGTACTTC | CASSTGTSGSWNEQYF
. | . | TRBJ2-1 | 15 | TRBV5-1 | TGCGCCAGCAGCTCAGACACCCACTCCTACAATGAGCAGTTCTTC | CASSSDTHSYNEQFF
. | TRBD2 | TRBJ2-7 | 17 | TRBV5-1 | TGCGCCAGCAGCTTGGCCGGGACTAGCGGGGAGTTCTACGAGCAGTACTTC | CASSLAGTSGEFYEQYF
once | . | TRBJ1-1 | 14 | TRBV6-6 | TGTGCCAGCACCCCGGGACACCTGAACACTGAAGCTTTCTTT | CASTPGHLNTEAFF
. | TRBD1 | TRBJ1-2 | 17 | TRBV25-1 | TGTGCCAGCAGTGATAAGCGAGGAGGACAGGGTGACTATGGCTACACCTTC | CASSDKRGGQGDYGYTF
once | TRBD1 | TRBJ1-2 | 14 | TRBV7-2 | TGTGCCAGCAGCGCCGGACAGGGTTACTATGGCTACACCTTC | CASSAGQGYYGYTF
few | . | TRBJ2-3 | 14 | TRBV29-1 | TGCAGCGTGGAAGGACAGATAACTACAGATACGCAGTATTTT | CSVEGQITTDTQYF
. | . | TRBJ2-1 | 12 | TRBV3-1 | TGTGCCAGCAGCCCCGTCAACAGTGAGCAGTTCTTC | CASSPVNSEQFF
. | TRBD2 | TRBJ2-3 | 16 | TRBV5-1 | TGCGCCAGCAGCTCGGGACTAGCGGGAGTCCCAGATACGCAGTATTTT | CASSSGLAGVPDTQYF
. | . | TRBJ1-1 | 13 | TRBV28 | TGTGCCAGCAGTTTCTCGGGGGTAGTTGGAGCTTTCTTT | CASSFSGVVGAFF
. | TRBD2 | TRBJ2-1 | 16 | TRBV4-1 | TGCGCCAGCAGCCCAGCGGGACTAGCGGGAACGAATGAGCAGTTCTTC | CASSPAGLAGTNEQFF